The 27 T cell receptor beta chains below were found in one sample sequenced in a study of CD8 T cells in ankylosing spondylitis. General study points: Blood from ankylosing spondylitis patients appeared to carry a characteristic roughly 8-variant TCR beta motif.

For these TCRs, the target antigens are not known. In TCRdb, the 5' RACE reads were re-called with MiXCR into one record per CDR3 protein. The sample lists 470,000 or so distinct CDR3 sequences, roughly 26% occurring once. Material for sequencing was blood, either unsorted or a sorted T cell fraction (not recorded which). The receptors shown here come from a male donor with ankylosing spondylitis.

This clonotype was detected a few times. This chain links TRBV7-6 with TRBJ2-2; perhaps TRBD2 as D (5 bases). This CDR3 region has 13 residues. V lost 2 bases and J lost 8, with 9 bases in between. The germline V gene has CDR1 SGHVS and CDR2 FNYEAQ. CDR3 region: CASSLFGGGELFF. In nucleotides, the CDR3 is TGTGCCAGCAGCTTATTCGGCGGGGGGGAGCTGTTTTTT.

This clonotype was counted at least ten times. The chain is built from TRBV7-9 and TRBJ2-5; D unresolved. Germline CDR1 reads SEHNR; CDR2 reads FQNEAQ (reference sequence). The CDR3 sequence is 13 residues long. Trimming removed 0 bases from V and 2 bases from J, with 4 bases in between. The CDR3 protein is CASSLAIQETQYF. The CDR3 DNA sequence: TGTGCCAGCAGCTTAGCCATTCAAGAGACCCAGTACTTC. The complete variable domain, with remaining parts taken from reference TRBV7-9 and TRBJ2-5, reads DTGVSQNPRHKITKRGQNVTFRCDPISEHNRLYWYRQTLGQGPEFLTYFQNEAQLEKSRLLSDRFSAERPKGSFSTLEIQRTEQGDSAMYLCASSLAIQETQYFGPGTRLLVL.

Written as DNA, the CDR3 is TGTGCCAGCAGACAACATGAAGAGACCCAGTACTTC. It translates to CASRQHEETQYF. The chain combines TRBV3-1 with TRBJ2-5; no firm D call. Germline CDR1 LGHDT, CDR2 YNNKEL (reference sequence). CDR3 length equals 12 residues. Trimming cost V 6 bases and J 3 bases, with 8 bases left between them.

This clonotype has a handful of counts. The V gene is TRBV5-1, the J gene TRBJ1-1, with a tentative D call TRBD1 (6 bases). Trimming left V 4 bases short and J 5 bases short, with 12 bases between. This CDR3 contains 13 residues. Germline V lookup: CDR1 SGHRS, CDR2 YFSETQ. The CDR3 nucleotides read TGCGCCAGCAGCACCGACAGGAGTACTGAAGCTTTCTTT. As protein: CASSTDRSTEAFF. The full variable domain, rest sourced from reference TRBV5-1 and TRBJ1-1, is KAGVTQTPRYLIKTRGQQVTLSCSPISGHRSVSWYQQTPGQGLQFLFEYFSETQRNKGNFPGRFSGRQFSNSRSEMNVSTLELGDSALYLCASSTDRSTEAFFGQGTRLTVV.

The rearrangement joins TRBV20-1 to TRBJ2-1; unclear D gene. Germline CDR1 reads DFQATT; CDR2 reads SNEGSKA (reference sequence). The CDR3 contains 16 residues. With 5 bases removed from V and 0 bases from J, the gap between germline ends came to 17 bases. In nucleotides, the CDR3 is TGCAGTGCTGAGTCTGGCGACGGTGGCTCCTACAATGAGCAGTTCTTC. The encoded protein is CSAESGDGGSYNEQFF.

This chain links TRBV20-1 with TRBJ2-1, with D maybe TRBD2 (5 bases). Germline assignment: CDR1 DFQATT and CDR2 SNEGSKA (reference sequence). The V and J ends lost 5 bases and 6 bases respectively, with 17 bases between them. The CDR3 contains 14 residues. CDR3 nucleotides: TGCAGTGCTTACGGTAGCGTGGGTGGCAATGAGCAGTTCTTC. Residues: CSAYGSVGGNEQFF.

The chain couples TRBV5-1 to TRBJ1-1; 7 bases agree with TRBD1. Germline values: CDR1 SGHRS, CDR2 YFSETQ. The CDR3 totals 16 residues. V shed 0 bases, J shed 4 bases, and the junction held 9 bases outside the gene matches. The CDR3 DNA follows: TGCGCCAGCAGCTTGGCCGAGAAGGGGGCGAGCACTGAAGCTTTCTTT. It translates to CASSLAEKGASTEAFF.

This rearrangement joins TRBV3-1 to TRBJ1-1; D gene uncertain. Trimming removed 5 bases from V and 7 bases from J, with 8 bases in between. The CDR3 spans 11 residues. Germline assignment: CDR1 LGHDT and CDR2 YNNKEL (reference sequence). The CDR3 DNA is TGTGCCAGCAGCGGATGGGGTGAAGCTTTCTTT. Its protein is CASSGWGEAFF.

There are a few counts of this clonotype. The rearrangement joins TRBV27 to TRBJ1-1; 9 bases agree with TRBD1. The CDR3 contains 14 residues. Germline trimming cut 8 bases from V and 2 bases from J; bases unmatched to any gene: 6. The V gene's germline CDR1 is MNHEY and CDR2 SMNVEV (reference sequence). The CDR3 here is CASGGGQGNTEAFF. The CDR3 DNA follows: TGTGCCAGCGGTGGGGGACAGGGTAACACTGAAGCTTTCTTT.

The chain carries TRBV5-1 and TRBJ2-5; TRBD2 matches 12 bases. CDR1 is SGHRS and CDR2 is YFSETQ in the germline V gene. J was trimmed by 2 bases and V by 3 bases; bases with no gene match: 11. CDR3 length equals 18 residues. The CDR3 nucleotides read TGCGCCAGCAGCTCAAAACTACAAACTAGCGGGGGGCAAGAGACCCAGTACTTC. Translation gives CASSSKLQTSGGQETQYF. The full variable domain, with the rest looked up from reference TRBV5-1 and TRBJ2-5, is KAGVTQTPRYLIKTRGQQVTLSCSPISGHRSVSWYQQTPGQGLQFLFEYFSETQRNKGNFPGRFSGRQFSNSRSEMNVSTLELGDSALYLCASSSKLQTSGGQETQYFGPGTRLLVL.

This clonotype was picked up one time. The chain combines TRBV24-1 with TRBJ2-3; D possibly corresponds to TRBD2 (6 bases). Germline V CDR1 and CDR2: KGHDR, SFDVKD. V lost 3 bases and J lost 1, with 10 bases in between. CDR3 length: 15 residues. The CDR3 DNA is TGTGCCACCAGTGATAAGTCTAGCGGCACAGATACGCAGTATTTT. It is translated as CATSDKSSGTDTQYF.

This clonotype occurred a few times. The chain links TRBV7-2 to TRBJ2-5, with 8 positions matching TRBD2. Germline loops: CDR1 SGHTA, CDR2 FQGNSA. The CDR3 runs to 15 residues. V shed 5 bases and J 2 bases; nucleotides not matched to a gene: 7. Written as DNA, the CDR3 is TGTGCCAGCAGCCGTGGGACTAGTCCACAAGAGACCCAGTACTTC. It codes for CASSRGTSPQETQYF.

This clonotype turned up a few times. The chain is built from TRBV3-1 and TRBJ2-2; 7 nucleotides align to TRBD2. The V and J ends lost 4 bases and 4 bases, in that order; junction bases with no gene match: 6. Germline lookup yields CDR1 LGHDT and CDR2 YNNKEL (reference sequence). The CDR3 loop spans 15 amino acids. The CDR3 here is CASSPRTSSTGELFF. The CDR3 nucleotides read TGTGCCAGCAGCCCTCGGACTAGTAGCACCGGGGAGCTGTTTTTT. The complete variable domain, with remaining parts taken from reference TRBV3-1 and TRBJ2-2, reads DTAVSQTPKYLVTQMGNDKSIKCEQNLGHDTMYWYKQDSKKFLKIMFSYNNKELIINETVPNRFSPKSPDKAHLNLHINSLELGDSAVYFCASSPRTSSTGELFFGEGSRLTVL.

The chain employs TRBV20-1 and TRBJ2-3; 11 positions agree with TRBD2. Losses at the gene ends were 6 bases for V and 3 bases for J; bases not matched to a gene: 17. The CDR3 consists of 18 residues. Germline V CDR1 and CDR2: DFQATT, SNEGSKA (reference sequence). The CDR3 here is CSATGTSGSLRSTDTQYF. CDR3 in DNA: TGCAGTGCGACCGGGACTAGCGGCTCCCTGAGGTCGACAGATACGCAGTATTTT.

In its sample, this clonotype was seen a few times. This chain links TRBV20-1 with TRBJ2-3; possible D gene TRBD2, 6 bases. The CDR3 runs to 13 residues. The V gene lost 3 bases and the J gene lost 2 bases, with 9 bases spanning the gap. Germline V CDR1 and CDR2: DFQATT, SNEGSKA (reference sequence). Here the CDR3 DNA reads TGCAGTGCTAGTGGGACTGCCACAGATACGCAGTATTTT. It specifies CSASGTATDTQYF.

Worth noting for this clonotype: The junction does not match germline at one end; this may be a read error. The CDR3: CASSLNPGF. CDR3 nucleotides: TGTGCCAGCAGCTTGAACCCTGGCTTC. The gene calls are TRBV5-5 and TRBJ2-5; D is uncertain. Germline CDR1 SGHKS, CDR2 YYEKEE (reference sequence). CDR3 length equals 9 residues. Full variable domain (remainder filled in from reference TRBV5-5 and TRBJ2-5): DAGVTQSPTHLIKTRGQQVTLRCSPISGHKSVSWYQQVLGQGPQFIFQYYEKEERGRGNFPDRFSARQFPNYSSELNVNALLLGDSALYLCASSLNPGFGPGTRLLVL.

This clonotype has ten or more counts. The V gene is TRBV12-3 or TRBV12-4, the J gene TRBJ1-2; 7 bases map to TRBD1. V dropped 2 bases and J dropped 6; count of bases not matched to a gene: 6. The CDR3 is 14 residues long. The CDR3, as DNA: TGTGCCAGCAGTTTATTCCAGGGGGGGAATGGCTACACCTTC. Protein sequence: CASSLFQGGNGYTF.

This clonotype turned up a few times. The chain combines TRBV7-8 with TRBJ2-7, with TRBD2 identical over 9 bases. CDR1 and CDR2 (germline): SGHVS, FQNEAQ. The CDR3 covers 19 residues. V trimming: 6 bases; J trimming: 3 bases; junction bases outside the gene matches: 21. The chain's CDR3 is CASSSTMRGLAGNFYEQYF. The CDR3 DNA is TGTGCCAGCAGTTCTACTATGCGGGGGCTAGCGGGAAATTTCTACGAGCAGTACTTC.

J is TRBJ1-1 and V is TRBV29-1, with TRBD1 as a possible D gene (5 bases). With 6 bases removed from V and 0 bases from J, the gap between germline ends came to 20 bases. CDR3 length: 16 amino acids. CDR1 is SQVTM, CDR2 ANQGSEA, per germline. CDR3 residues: CSVPWGVLGLNTEAFF. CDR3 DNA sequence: TGCAGCGTCCCTTGGGGGGTTCTCGGACTGAACACTGAAGCTTTCTTT. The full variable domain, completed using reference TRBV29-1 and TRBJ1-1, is SAVISQKPSRDICQRGTSLTIQCQVDSQVTMMFWYRQQPGQSLTLIATANQGSEATYESGFVIDKFPISRPNLTFSTLTVSNMSPEDSSIYLCSVPWGVLGLNTEAFFGQGTRLTVV.

In DNA, the CDR3 is TGCAGTGCCACCAATTACAATGAGCAGTTCTTC. It yields the protein CSATNYNEQFF. J is TRBJ2-1 and V is TRBV20-1; D unclear. Deletions cut 6 bases from V and 4 bases from J, with 7 bases between. Germline V lookup: CDR1 DFQATT, CDR2 SNEGSKA (reference sequence). This CDR3 is 11 amino acids long.

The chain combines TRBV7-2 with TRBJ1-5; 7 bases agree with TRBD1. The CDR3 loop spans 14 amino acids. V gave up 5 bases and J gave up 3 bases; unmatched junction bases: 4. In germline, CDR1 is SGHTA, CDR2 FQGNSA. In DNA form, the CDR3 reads TGTGCCAGCAGCCGAGGGACAGCCAATCAGCCCCAGCATTTT. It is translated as CASSRGTANQPQHF.

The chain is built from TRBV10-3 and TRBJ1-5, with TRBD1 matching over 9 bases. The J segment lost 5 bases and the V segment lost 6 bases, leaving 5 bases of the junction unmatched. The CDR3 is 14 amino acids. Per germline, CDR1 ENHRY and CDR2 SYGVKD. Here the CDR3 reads CAIRDRGEDQPQHF. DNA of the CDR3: TGTGCCATCAGGGACAGGGGAGAGGATCAGCCCCAGCATTTT.

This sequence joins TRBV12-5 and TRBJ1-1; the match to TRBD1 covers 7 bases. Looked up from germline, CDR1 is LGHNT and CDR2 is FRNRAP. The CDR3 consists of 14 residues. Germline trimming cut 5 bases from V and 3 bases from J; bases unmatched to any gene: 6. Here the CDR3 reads CASGQGQTYTEAFF. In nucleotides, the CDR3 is TGTGCTAGTGGTCAGGGACAGACATACACTGAAGCTTTCTTT.

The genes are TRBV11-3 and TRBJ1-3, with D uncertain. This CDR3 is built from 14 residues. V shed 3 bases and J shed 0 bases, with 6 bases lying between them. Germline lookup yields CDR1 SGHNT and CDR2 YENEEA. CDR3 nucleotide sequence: TGTGCCAGCAGCTTTCCTAGCTCTGGAAACACCATATATTTT. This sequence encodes CASSFPSSGNTIYF.

The CDR3 DNA is TGTGCCAGCAGCTTATATTCCGGGCGCACAGATACGCAGTATTTT. Translation: CASSLYSGRTDTQYF. The V and J genes are TRBV7-6 and TRBJ2-3, with D hard to call. This CDR3 region has 15 residues. Germline assignment: CDR1 SGHVS and CDR2 FNYEAQ. Trimming removed 2 bases from V and 1 base from J, with 10 bases in between.

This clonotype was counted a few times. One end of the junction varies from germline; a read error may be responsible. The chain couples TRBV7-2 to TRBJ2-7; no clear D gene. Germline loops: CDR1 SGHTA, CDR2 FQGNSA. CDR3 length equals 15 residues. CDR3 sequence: CAISSYSESSYEQYF. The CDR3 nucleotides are TGTGCCATCAGCTCATATTCGGAGAGCTCCTACGAGCAGTACTTC.

The DNA for the CDR3 is TGCGCCAGCAGCTTGGAAGCGGTTGCACACAATGAGCAGTTCTTC. Residues: CASSLEAVAHNEQFF. V usage is TRBV5-1 and J usage is TRBJ2-1; perhaps TRBD2 as D (5 bases). The V end was cut by 0 bases, the J end by 5 bases, with 12 bases between. This CDR3 is 15 amino acids long. Germline lookup yields CDR1 SGHRS and CDR2 YFSETQ.